This T cell receptor (beta chain) derives from a study of tumor-infiltrating lymphocytes in primary liver carcinoma. Background on the study: Patients of both sexes were 30 to 69 years old.

Between about 20 and 30 mg of unsorted bulk tissue served as the source from which RNA and DNA were co-extracted. Germline V gene data show CDR1 as SQVTM and CDR2 as ANQGSEA. CDR3 length: 13 residues. Regarding the study as a whole: The difference in top-250-clone fraction between tumors and blood was significant, favoring tumors (p = 0.039).

A primer in the constant region served to generate TCR beta cDNA from approximately 500 ng of total RNA. Researchers made the TCR beta libraries by running three nested multiplex PCR rounds with slightly modified ARM-PCR. TRBV1-TRBV30 forward primers paired with a C-beta reverse primer were used in the first two PCR rounds, which ran 9 to 10 cycles each. TCRdb re-derived calls from the multiplex PCR reads in MiXCR, one entry per CDR3 protein. Among around 88,000 distinct CDR3 sequences listed, roughly 70% were seen once. Worth noting for this clonotype: Its antigen is still unknown. At one boundary the junction diverges from the germline segment, which might be a read error.

The source of this sequence is a man in his forties with primary liver carcinoma and hepatitis B virus infection. V and J are TRBV29-1 and TRBJ1-2; D is unclear. Sample: tumor-adjacent normal liver tissue. Here the CDR3 DNA reads TGCACCGTTGAAACACCAGGAGTTGGTGGCTACACCTTC. Translating it yields CTVETPGVGGYTF.